This entry features one TCR beta chain sequence. Its specificity is not known. Trimming left V 2 bases short and J 1 base short, with 15 bases between. The CDR3 extends over 16 amino acids. CDR1 and CDR2 from the germline V gene are SGHRS and YFSETQ. Libraries of TCR beta were made from 1.5 to 2 micrograms of genomic DNA that came from cryopreserved PBMCs. The sample is drawn from a study of cytotoxic CD8 clonotypes in ibrutinib-treated CLL. Study-level points and caveats: Progressing and sustained-remission patients had different sampling times.

Produced via immunoSEQ multiplex PCR; TCRdb's table is partial and in-frame only. The data hold over 25,000 clones, with roughly 76% observed a single time. Here the sequenced sample was PBMCs, taken after 36 months of ibrutinib treatment. J is TRBJ2-5 and V is TRBV5-1, with D tentatively TRBD1 or TRBD2 (5 bases each). The sequence came from a human donor with chronic lymphocytic leukemia. This CDR3 reads CASSFPFVGVQETQYF. CDR3 in DNA: TGCGCCAGCAGCTTCCCCTTTGTGGGGGTCCAAGAGACCCAGTACTTC. The full variable domain, completed using reference TRBV5-1 and TRBJ2-5, is KAGVTQTPRYLIKTRGQQVTLSCSPISGHRSVSWYQQTPGQGLQFLFEYFSETQRNKGNFPGRFSGRQFSNSRSEMNVSTLELGDSALYLCASSFPFVGVQETQYFGPGTRLLVL.